This TCR beta chain was recovered during a study of T cell repertoires in cytomegalovirus infection. The wider study: CMV infection together with matching HLA type was indicated by public TCR beta signatures.

Trimming cost V 0 bases and J 2 bases, with 8 bases left between them. From germline, CDR1 is SGHTA and CDR2 FQGNSA. This CDR3 comprises 15 residues. TCRdb ran MiXCR on the reads and lists one entry per CDR3 protein. The sample consists of 740,000 or so distinct CDR3 sequences, about 40% of them appearing once. Findings of the study overall: In two of eight donors, the top clonotype was HLA-C-restricted CMV-specific.

Points on this clonotype: Its target is not known.

The V gene is TRBV7-2, the J gene TRBJ1-5, with D unclear. Sequenced sample: PBMCs. This clonotype was sampled from a human donor in good health (CMV status not recorded). Some clones in this sample may be carry-over from other donors' samples. The CDR3 spells CASSLALAGNQPQHF. The CDR3 coding sequence is TGTGCCAGCAGCTTAGCGCTCGCAGGCAATCAGCCCCAGCATTTT.